The 24 T cell receptor beta chains listed next were all sequenced from one sample in a study of cytomegalovirus exposure and HLA in healthy donors. Sequencing used immunoSEQ multiplex PCR; TCRdb keeps in-frame clones, though not all of them. The data show some 49,000 clones, with 85% to 95% seen just once and approximately 1.4% held by the top ten. Sequenced material: PBMCs. The receptors come from a man between 18 and 29 years old in good health and CMV-seronegative.

This chain joins TRBV5-4 and TRBJ1-1; no reliable D call. Germline CDR1 SGHNT, CDR2 YYREEE (reference sequence). The CDR3 has 13 amino acids. V shed 4 bases and J shed 1 base, with 8 bases lying between them. CDR3 nucleotides: TGTGCCAGCAGCCGAGATAAGAACACTGAAGCTTTCTTT. It codes for CASSRDKNTEAFF.

The chain couples TRBV5-4 to TRBJ2-7; 11 positions agree with TRBD1. Germline assignment: CDR1 SGHNT and CDR2 YYREEE (reference sequence). The CDR3 length is 15 residues. With V trimmed by 0 bases and J by 6 bases, 5 bases remained unmatched. DNA of the CDR3: TGTGCCAGCAGCTTGGCGGGGACAGGGGGAGCCGAGCAGTACTTC. Translation: CASSLAGTGGAEQYF.

The chain is built from TRBV27 and TRBJ2-7; 8 bases fit TRBD1. Germline V gives CDR1 MNHEY, CDR2 SMNVEV (reference sequence). J lost 0 bases, V lost 7 bases, and 8 bases had no gene match. This CDR3 is 15 amino acids long. The CDR3 DNA reads TGTGCCAGCACTGAGGGACAGGCATTCTCCTACGAGCAGTACTTC. Protein sequence: CASTEGQAFSYEQYF.

The J gene is TRBJ2-5, the V gene TRBV6-6; TRBD1 agrees at 8 bases. CDR3 length: 15 residues. Germline trimming cut 3 bases from V and 2 bases from J; bases unmatched to any gene: 5. The germline CDR1 and CDR2 sequences are MNHNY and SVGAGI (reference sequence). CDR3 coding DNA: TGTGCCAGCAGTTATGGACAGGGTGATCAAGAGACCCAGTACTTC. It codes for CASSYGQGDQETQYF.

This chain joins TRBV5-1 and TRBJ1-2; 7 bases are a match to TRBD1. This CDR3 spans 13 amino acids. Germline values: CDR1 SGHRS, CDR2 YFSETQ. J gave up 5 bases and V 2 bases, and 3 bases lay outside the gene matches. This CDR3 reads CASSFDREYGYTF. DNA for the CDR3: TGCGCCAGCAGCTTTGACAGGGAGTATGGCTACACCTTC.

This clone was observed a few times. This sequence joins TRBV11-1 and TRBJ2-7; a weak D match, TRBD1 (6 bases). CDR3 length: 12 residues. Germline V gene data show CDR1 as SGHAT and CDR2 as FQDESV (reference sequence). V was cut by 3 bases and J by 10 bases, with 13 bases left in between. The CDR3 DNA is TGTGCCAGCAGCTTTACAGGGACCCACCAGTACTTC. It specifies CASSFTGTHQYF.

The chain joins TRBV27 to TRBJ2-7; D remains unclear. V was clipped by 5 bases and J by 1 base, with 9 bases between them. The germline V gene encodes CDR1 MNHEY and CDR2 SMNVEV (reference sequence). The CDR3 covers 13 residues. Here the CDR3 DNA reads TGTGCCAGCAGTCGAACAGCTTCCTACGAGCAGTACTTC. Translating gives CASSRTASYEQYF.

The chain is built from TRBV27 and TRBJ2-1, with D possibly TRBD1 on 6 matching bases. The CDR3 is made up of 16 amino acids. From germline, CDR1 is MNHEY and CDR2 SMNVEV (reference sequence). Trimming left V 7 bases short and J 1 base short, with 17 bases between. CDR3 DNA sequence: TGTGCCAGCAAGGTTCAAACAGGGTATTCCTACAATGAGCAGTTCTTC. Its protein product is CASKVQTGYSYNEQFF.

The chain is built from TRBV6-5 and TRBJ2-3; D might be TRBD1 (6 bases). Deletions cut 6 bases from V and 3 bases from J, with 16 bases between. The CDR3 runs to 15 residues. Germline V CDR1 and CDR2: MNHEY, SVGAGI. The DNA for the CDR3 is TGTGCCAGCAGACCCGACAGGATGCTTACAGATACGCAGTATTTT. Encoded protein: CASRPDRMLTDTQYF.

This chain uses TRBV19 with TRBJ1-1; D is undetermined. The CDR3 totals 13 residues. V shed 3 bases and J shed 5 bases, with 10 bases lying between them. Germline loops: CDR1 LNHDA, CDR2 SQIVND (reference sequence). CDR3 nucleotides: TGTGCCAGTAGTATCGGGAGGGAGACTGAAGCTTTCTTT. This translates into CASSIGRETEAFF.

The chain carries TRBV28 and TRBJ1-1; D is perhaps TRBD1 (5 bases). V lost 2 bases and J lost 4, with 14 bases in between. The CDR3 has 15 residues. From germline, CDR1 is MDHEN and CDR2 SYDVKM. The CDR3 here is CASSLTPRRGTEAFF. The CDR3 DNA reads as TGTGCCAGCAGTTTAACCCCACGGAGGGGCACTGAAGCTTTCTTT.

The chain has TRBV9 and TRBJ2-3; 9 positions match TRBD2. CDR1 is SGDLS and CDR2 is YYNGEE in the germline V gene. J was trimmed by 5 bases and V by 3 bases; bases with no gene match: 4. CDR3 length: 14 residues. The CDR3 DNA follows: TGTGCCAGCAGCGGTAGCGGGAGTGGAGATACGCAGTATTTT. The encoded protein is CASSGSGSGDTQYF. Full variable domain (rest looked up from reference TRBV9 and TRBJ2-3): DSGVTQTPKHLITATGQRVTLRCSPRSGDLSVYWYQQSLDQGLQFLIQYYNGEERAKGNILERFSAQQFPDLHSELNLSSLELGDSALYFCASSGSGSGDTQYFGPGTRLTVL.

The chain combines TRBV28 with TRBJ2-3, with 7 bases aligning to TRBD2. Germline trimming cut 6 bases from V and 2 bases from J; bases unmatched to any gene: 5. Germline V gives CDR1 MDHEN, CDR2 SYDVKM. CDR3 length: 14 residues. CDR3 protein: CASRASGNTDTQYF. In DNA, the CDR3 is TGTGCCAGCAGGGCTAGCGGAAACACAGATACGCAGTATTTT.

The chain joins TRBV27 to TRBJ1-2; 9 bases line up with TRBD1. The CDR3 sequence is 13 residues long. Germline values: CDR1 MNHEY, CDR2 SMNVEV (reference sequence). V trimming: 6 bases; J trimming: 2 bases; junction bases outside the gene matches: 1. The DNA of the CDR3 is TGTGCCAGCAGAGGGACAGGGAACTATGGCTACACCTTC. Encoded protein: CASRGTGNYGYTF.

The V and J genes are TRBV7-3 and TRBJ2-7, with D possibly matching TRBD2 (6 bases). CDR1 SGHTA and CDR2 FQGTGA come from the germline V gene. CDR3 length: 14 amino acids. Trimming took off 5 bases at V and 6 bases at J, with 17 bases between the two ends. The DNA for the CDR3 is TGTGCCAGCAGCCCCCCGGGGAGGAGTCGCGAGCAGTACTTC. It is translated as CASSPPGRSREQYF.

The count of this clone is one. The rearrangement links TRBV30 to TRBJ2-5; TRBD1 matches at 11 bases. There are 16 residues in the CDR3. Trimming removed 4 bases from V and 6 bases from J; junction bases left unmatched: 13. Germline V lookup: CDR1 GTSNPN, CDR2 SVGIG (reference sequence). The CDR3 region has the DNA TGTGCCTGGACTAGTAAGGACAGGGGGCTTCGCCAGACCCAGTACTTC. It encodes CAWTSKDRGLRQTQYF.

This clone is a singleton in its sample. The CDR3 loop is CASSYLQYNEQFF. The CDR3 coding sequence is TGTGCCAGCAGTTACCTACAGTACAATGAGCAGTTCTTC. The chain carries TRBV6-6 and TRBJ2-1; D not certain. V was cut by 2 bases and J by 4 bases, with 6 bases left in between. The CDR3 runs 13 residues. The V gene's germline CDR1 is MNHNY and CDR2 SVGAGI (reference sequence).

V gene TRBV7-9 combines with J gene TRBJ1-2, with 7 bases aligning to TRBD1. Per germline, CDR1 SEHNR and CDR2 FQNEAQ (reference sequence). Unmatched junction bases numbered 12, after V lost 3 bases and J lost 8 bases. CDR3 length: 15 residues. The CDR3: CASSFPGQQDKGYTF. In DNA form, the CDR3 reads TGTGCCAGCAGCTTTCCGGGACAGCAGGATAAGGGCTACACCTTC.

The rearrangement uses TRBV28 and TRBJ2-7, with 7 bases aligning to TRBD2. CDR1 is MDHEN and CDR2 is SYDVKM in the germline V gene. This CDR3 region has 13 residues. The junction had 6 bases not matched to a gene; V was cut back by 8 bases and J by 2 bases. The CDR3 nucleotides read TGTGCCAGCTGCTTAGCGGGCCCCTACGAGCAGTACTTC. Amino acid sequence: CASCLAGPYEQYF.

The chain joins TRBV27 to TRBJ2-7, with D unresolved. The V end lost 1 base, the J end lost 6 bases, and 10 bases lay between the germline ends. CDR1 and CDR2 from the germline V gene are MNHEY and SMNVEV (reference sequence). CDR3 length: 13 residues. CDR3 DNA: TGTGCCAGCAGTTTATTAGGAGCTGGCGAGCAGTACTTC. Protein sequence: CASSLLGAGEQYF.

The count of this clone is one. The V and J genes are TRBV9 and TRBJ2-5; D call uncertain. Per the germline V gene, CDR1 is SGDLS and CDR2 is YYNGEE. V lost 7 bases to trimming and J lost 2 bases, with 12 bases between them. CDR3 length: 13 amino acids. CDR3 coding DNA: TGTGCCAGCGCGAAGACTTTACAAGAGACCCAGTACTTC. This gives the protein CASAKTLQETQYF.

The chain links TRBV23-1 to TRBJ2-5, with 8 nucleotides matching TRBD1. TRBV23-1 carries the ORF label, with uncertain function. The CDR3 covers 16 residues. V dropped 0 bases and J dropped 5; count of bases not matched to a gene: 8. This CDR3 is CASSQSDREWSETQYF. CDR3 DNA sequence: TGCGCCAGCAGTCAATCGGACAGGGAATGGTCGGAGACCCAGTACTTC.

The chain joins TRBV5-6 to TRBJ1-1; D possibly corresponds to TRBD1 (6 bases). Trimming removed 3 bases at V and 1 base at J, with 16 bases between. The germline V gene encodes CDR1 SGHDT and CDR2 YYEEEE. This CDR3 has 16 amino acids. CDR3 nucleotide sequence: TGTGCCAGCAGCTCCATGGGGGCGGTAGCGAACACTGAAGCTTTCTTT. This codes for CASSSMGAVANTEAFF.

About this clone itself: This specimen includes other DNA sequences encoding the same CDR3. The chain joins TRBV6-1 to TRBJ2-1; D unclear. V was shortened by 4 bases and J by 2 bases, with 12 bases between the two germline ends. The CDR3 runs 15 residues. Germline values: CDR1 MNHNS, CDR2 SASEGT. The CDR3 DNA reads as TGTGCCAGCAGTGGTCGTTCGCCGGCCTACAATGAGCAGTTCTTC. It encodes CASSGRSPAYNEQFF.